Sequencing of this T cell receptor beta chain was carried out in a study of cytotoxic CD8 clonotypes in ibrutinib-treated CLL. Overall study: Mean values per sample were 250,000 to 300,000 productive templates and around 96,000 productive rearrangements.

The intended depth for sequencing was 1 in 200,000 to 1 in 1 million T cells. The protocol was immunoSEQ multiplex PCR, while the TCRdb copy is restricted to in-frame clones and leaves out a portion. This table holds roughly 150,000 clones, about 88% found once. The length of the CDR3 is 17 residues. Germline V CDR1 and CDR2: LNHDA, SQIVND (reference sequence). V shed 7 bases and J 1 base; nucleotides not matched to a gene: 10. The origin of this receptor is a human donor with chronic lymphocytic leukemia. This sample comprised PBMCs, obtained at disease progression, from a patient treated with ibrutinib. This chain links TRBV19 with TRBJ2-6, with 7 bases fitting TRBD1. The CDR3 DNA reads as TGTGCCAGTAACAGGGGAGAGTTTTCATCTGGGGCCAACGTCCTGACTTTC. Translation: CASNRGEFSSGANVLTF.